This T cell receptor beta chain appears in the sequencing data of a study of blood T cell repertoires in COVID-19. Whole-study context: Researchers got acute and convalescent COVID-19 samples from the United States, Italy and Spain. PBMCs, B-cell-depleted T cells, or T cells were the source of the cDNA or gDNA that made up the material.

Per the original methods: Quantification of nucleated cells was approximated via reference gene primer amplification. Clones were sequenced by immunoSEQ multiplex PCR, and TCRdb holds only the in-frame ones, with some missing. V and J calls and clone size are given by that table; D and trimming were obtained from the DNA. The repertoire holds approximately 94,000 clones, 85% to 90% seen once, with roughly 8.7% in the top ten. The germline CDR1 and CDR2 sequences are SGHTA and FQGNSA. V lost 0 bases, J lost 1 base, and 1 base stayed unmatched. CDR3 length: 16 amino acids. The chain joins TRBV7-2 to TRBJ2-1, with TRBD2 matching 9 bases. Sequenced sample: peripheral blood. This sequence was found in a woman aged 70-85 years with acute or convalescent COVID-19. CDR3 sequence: CASSLATSGSYNEQFF. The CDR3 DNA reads TGTGCCAGCAGCTTAGCCACTAGCGGGTCCTACAATGAGCAGTTCTTC.